These 16 T cell receptor beta chains originate from one sample sequenced in a study of cytotoxic CD8 clonotypes in ibrutinib-treated CLL. TCRdb's copy holds only in-frame clones and misses some; the assay was immunoSEQ multiplex PCR. This sample carries about 270,000 clones, 60% to 80% of them seen once, and the ten largest clones take 5.6%. Sequenced material: PBMCs, taken at disease progression, from a patient treated with ibrutinib. These receptors originate from a human donor with chronic lymphocytic leukemia.

This clone appeared once. At one boundary the junction diverges from the germline segment, which might be a read error. The chain joins TRBV4-1 to TRBJ2-3, with D possibly being TRBD2 (6 bases). The CDR3 contains 17 residues. Germline V gene sequence: CDR1 MGHRA, CDR2 YSYEKL. CDR3 loop: CTSSQGRLATRTDTQYF. CDR3 DNA: TGCACCAGCAGCCAAGGCCGCCTAGCGACCCGCACAGATACGCAGTATTTT.

J is TRBJ2-1 and V is TRBV7-6; 9 bases are shared with TRBD1. Trimming at V came to 5 bases and at J to 9 bases, leaving 14 bases not matched to a gene. CDR3 length equals 16 residues. The germline gives CDR1 SGHVS, CDR2 FNYEAQ. The chain's CDR3 is CASSPLSTGGRGEQFF. The CDR3, as DNA: TGTGCCAGCAGCCCCCTAAGTACAGGGGGCCGTGGTGAGCAGTTCTTC.

The rearrangement uses TRBV7-2 and TRBJ2-5; perhaps TRBD2 as D (7 bases). V dropped 3 bases and J dropped 4 bases, with 12 bases sitting between them. Germline V gene sequence: CDR1 SGHTA, CDR2 FQGNSA. The length of the CDR3 is 14 residues. CDR3: CASSFVGGAETQYF. The CDR3 nucleotides read TGTGCCAGCAGCTTCGTAGGGGGGGCAGAGACCCAGTACTTC.

The gene calls are TRBV5-1 and TRBJ2-6; D is undetermined. V lost 1 base to trimming and J lost 4 bases, with 15 bases between them. The CDR3 is 17 residues long. Germline loops: CDR1 SGHRS, CDR2 YFSETQ. Here the CDR3 DNA reads TGCGCCAGCAGCTTGTCTGGGCTTCTCTCCGGGGCCAACGTCCTGACTTTC. Its translation is CASSLSGLLSGANVLTF.

This clone was found a few times. V is TRBV7-8 and J is TRBJ1-1; no firm D call. The CDR3 sequence is 14 residues long. Germline V lookup: CDR1 SGHVS, CDR2 FQNEAQ. V lost 0 bases and J 0 bases, leaving 5 bases between the germline ends. The CDR3 reads CASSLATLNTEAFF. CDR3 DNA: TGTGCCAGCAGCTTAGCGACACTGAACACTGAAGCTTTCTTT.

The V gene is TRBV2, the J gene TRBJ1-5; 10 nucleotides agree with TRBD1. V dropped 6 bases and J dropped 4; count of bases not matched to a gene: 6. Germline V CDR1 and CDR2: SNHLY, FYNNEI. The CDR3 is 15 residues long. In nucleotides, the CDR3 is TGTGCCAGCAGGGAGACAGGGGGCGCGAATCAGCCCCAGCATTTT. Amino acid sequence: CASRETGGANQPQHF.

The chain couples TRBV18 to TRBJ1-6, with 8 bases aligning to TRBD1. This CDR3 is 16 amino acids long. Germline V gives CDR1 KGHSH, CDR2 LQKENI. J lost 9 bases, V lost 4 bases, and 11 bases had no gene match. The CDR3 coding sequence is TGTGCCAGCTCACAGACAACGGGACAGGTGTCTTCACCCCTCCACTTT. Amino acids: CASSQTTGQVSSPLHF.

V usage is TRBV29-1 and J usage is TRBJ2-7; D is undetermined. The CDR3 loop spans 14 amino acids. CDR1 and CDR2 from the germline V gene are SQVTM and ANQGSEA. The germline V and J ends were trimmed by 3 bases and 0 bases, with 12 bases remaining between them. The CDR3 sequence is CSVEVPGSSYEQYF. The DNA of the CDR3 is TGCAGCGTTGAGGTCCCAGGCAGCTCCTACGAGCAGTACTTC.

J is TRBJ1-2 and V is TRBV7-2; D ambiguous. Germline CDR1 SGHTA, CDR2 FQGNSA. V lost 4 bases to trimming and J lost 3 bases, with 12 bases between them. The CDR3 loop spans 14 amino acids. CDR3 region: CASSSISGYYGYTF. CDR3 nucleotide sequence: TGTGCCAGCAGCTCCATCTCGGGGTACTATGGCTACACCTTC.

The chain employs TRBV7-9 and TRBJ1-5, with D possibly matching TRBD1 (5 bases). V was clipped by 5 bases and J by 2 bases, with 13 bases between them. The germline V gene has CDR1 SEHNR and CDR2 FQNEAQ (reference sequence). The CDR3 is made up of 15 amino acids. CDR3 region: CASSPGGVGNQPQHF. The CDR3 DNA follows: TGTGCCAGCAGCCCCGGGGGGGTTGGCAATCAGCCCCAGCATTTT.

The chain uses TRBV5-6 and TRBJ2-5; D might be TRBD1 (6 bases). Germline V gene lookup returns CDR1 SGHDT and CDR2 YYEEEE. V was pared by 0 bases and J by 5 bases, with 11 bases between. This CDR3 is built from 14 residues. The CDR3 spells CASSLVGAGETQYF. The CDR3 nucleotides read TGTGCCAGCAGCTTGGTGGGGGCTGGGGAGACCCAGTACTTC.

This clone came up once. The chain links TRBV4-1 to TRBJ2-7, with TRBD1 matching 9 bases. Losses at the gene ends were 4 bases for V and 5 bases for J; bases not matched to a gene: 6. This CDR3 has 14 residues. Germline CDR1 reads MGHRA; CDR2 reads YSYEKL. Here the CDR3 reads CASSRRQGGDEQYF. In DNA, the CDR3 is TGCGCCAGCAGCCGGAGACAGGGGGGGGACGAGCAGTACTTC.

The chain combines TRBV19 with TRBJ1-1; a weak D match, TRBD1 (6 bases). This CDR3 spans 15 amino acids. V shed 5 bases and J shed 5 bases, with 18 bases lying between them. Germline V CDR1 and CDR2: LNHDA, SQIVND (reference sequence). DNA of the CDR3: TGTGCCAGTAGTCCTGACAGGCCCCTTAATACTGAAGCTTTCTTT. Protein sequence: CASSPDRPLNTEAFF.

The chain is built from TRBV27 and TRBJ1-5; a weak D match, TRBD1 (5 bases). V was trimmed by 0 bases and J by 6 bases, leaving 18 bases between them. The CDR3 covers 17 residues. Germline V lookup: CDR1 MNHEY, CDR2 SMNVEV (reference sequence). In nucleotides, the CDR3 is TGTGCCAGCAGTTTATCAGGAGGGGACTGGCGTGGTCAGCCCCAGCATTTT. Translation gives CASSLSGGDWRGQPQHF.

The table lists this clone with a few counts. The V call is TRBV7-2, the J call TRBJ2-5; the match to TRBD1 covers 10 bases. The trim removed 0 bases at V and 2 bases at J, leaving 3 bases unmatched. The germline V gene has CDR1 SGHTA and CDR2 FQGNSA. This CDR3 is 16 amino acids long. The CDR3 loop is CASSLADRGLQETQYF. CDR3 in DNA: TGTGCCAGCAGCTTAGCTGACAGGGGGCTGCAAGAGACCCAGTACTTC.

The V gene is TRBV5-1, the J gene TRBJ2-3; tentatively, D is TRBD1 or TRBD2 (5 bases each). CDR3 length: 15 residues. The ends were cut back, 0 bases at V and 2 bases at J, with 10 bases in the middle. Germline values: CDR1 SGHRS, CDR2 YFSETQ. This CDR3 is CASSLVPGTTDTQYF. The CDR3 nucleotides are TGCGCCAGCAGCTTGGTCCCAGGGACCACAGATACGCAGTATTTT.